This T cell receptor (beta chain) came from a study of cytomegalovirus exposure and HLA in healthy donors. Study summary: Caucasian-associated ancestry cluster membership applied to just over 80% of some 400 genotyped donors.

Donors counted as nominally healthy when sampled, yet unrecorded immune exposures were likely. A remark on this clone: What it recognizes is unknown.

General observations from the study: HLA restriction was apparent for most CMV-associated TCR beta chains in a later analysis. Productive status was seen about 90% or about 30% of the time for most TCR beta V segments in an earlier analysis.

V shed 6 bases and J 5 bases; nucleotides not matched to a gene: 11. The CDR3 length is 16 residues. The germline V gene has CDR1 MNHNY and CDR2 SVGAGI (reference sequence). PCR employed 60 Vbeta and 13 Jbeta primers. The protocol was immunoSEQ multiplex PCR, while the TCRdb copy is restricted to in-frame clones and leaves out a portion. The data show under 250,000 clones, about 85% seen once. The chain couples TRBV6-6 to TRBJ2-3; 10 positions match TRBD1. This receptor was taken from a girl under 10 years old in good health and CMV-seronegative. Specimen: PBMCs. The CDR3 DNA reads TGTGCCAGCAGATCATCCGGGACAGGGGTGGTAGATACGCAGTATTTT. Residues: CASRSSGTGVVDTQYF.